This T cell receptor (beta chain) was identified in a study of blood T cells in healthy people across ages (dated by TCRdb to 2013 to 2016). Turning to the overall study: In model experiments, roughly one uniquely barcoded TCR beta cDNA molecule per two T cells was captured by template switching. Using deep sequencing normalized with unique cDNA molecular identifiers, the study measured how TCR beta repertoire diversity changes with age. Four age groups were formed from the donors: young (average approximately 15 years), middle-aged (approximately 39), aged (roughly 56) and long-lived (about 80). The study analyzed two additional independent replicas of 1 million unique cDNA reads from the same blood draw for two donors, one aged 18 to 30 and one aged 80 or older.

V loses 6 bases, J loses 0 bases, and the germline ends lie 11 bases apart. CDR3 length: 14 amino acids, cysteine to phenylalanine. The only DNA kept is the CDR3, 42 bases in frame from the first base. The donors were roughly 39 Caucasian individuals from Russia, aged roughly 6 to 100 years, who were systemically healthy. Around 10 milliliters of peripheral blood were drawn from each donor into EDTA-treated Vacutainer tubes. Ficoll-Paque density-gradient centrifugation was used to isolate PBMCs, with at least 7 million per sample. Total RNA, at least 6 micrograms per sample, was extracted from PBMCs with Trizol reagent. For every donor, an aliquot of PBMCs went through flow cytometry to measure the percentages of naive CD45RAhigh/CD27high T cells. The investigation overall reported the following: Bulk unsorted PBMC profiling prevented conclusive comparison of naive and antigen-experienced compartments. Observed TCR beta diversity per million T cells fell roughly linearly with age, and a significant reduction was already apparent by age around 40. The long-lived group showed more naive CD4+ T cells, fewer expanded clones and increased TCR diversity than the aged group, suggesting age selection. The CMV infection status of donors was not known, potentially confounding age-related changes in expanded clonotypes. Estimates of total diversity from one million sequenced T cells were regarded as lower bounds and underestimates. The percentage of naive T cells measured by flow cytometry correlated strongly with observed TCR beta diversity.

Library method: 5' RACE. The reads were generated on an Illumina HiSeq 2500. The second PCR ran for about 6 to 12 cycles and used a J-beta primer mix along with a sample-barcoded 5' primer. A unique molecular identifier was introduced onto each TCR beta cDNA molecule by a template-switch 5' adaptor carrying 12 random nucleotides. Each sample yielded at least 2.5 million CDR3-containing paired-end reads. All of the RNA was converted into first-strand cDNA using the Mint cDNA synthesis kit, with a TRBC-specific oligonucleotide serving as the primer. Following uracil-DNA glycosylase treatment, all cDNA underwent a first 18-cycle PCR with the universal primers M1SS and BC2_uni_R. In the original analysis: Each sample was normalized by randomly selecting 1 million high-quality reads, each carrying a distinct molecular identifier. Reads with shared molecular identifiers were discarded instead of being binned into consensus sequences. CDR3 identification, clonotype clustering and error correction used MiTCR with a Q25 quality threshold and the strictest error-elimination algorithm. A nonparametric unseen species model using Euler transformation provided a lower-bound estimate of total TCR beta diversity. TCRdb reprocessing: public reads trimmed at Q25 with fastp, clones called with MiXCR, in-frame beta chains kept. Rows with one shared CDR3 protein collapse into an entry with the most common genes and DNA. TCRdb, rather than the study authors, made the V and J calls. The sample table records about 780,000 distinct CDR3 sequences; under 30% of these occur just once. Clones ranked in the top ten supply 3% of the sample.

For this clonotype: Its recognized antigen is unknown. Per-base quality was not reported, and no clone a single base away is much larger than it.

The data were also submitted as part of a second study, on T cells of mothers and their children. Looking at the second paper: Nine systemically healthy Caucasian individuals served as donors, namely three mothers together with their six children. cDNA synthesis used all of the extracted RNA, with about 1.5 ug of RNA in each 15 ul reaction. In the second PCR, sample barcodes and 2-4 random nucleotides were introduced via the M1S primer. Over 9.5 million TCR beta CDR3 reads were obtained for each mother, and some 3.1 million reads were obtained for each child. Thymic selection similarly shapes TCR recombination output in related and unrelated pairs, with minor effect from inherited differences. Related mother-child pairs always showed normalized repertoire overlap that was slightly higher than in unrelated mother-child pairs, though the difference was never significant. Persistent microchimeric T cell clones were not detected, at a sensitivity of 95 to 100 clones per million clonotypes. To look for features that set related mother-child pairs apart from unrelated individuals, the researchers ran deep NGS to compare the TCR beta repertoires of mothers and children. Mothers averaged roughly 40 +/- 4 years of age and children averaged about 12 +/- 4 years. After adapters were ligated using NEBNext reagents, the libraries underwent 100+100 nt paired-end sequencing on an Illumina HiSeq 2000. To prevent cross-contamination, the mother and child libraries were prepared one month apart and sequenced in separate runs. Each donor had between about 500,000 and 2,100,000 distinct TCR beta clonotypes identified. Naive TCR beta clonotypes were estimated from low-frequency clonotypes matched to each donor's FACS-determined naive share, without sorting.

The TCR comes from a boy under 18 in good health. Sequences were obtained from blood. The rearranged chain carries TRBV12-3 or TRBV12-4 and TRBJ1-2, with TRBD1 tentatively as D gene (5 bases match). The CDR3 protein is CASSVDKTNYGYTF. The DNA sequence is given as TGTGCCAGCAGCGTGGACAAAACTAACTATGGCTACACCTTC.